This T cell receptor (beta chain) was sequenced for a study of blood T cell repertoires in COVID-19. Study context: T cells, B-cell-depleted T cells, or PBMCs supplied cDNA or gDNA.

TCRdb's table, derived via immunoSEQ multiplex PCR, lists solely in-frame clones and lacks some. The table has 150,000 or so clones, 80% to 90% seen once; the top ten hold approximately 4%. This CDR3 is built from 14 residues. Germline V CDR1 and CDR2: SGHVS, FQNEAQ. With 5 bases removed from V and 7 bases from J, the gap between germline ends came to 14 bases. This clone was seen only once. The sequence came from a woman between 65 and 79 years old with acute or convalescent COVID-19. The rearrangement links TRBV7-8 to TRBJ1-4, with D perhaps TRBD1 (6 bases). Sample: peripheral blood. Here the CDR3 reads CASSPQGGGEKLFF. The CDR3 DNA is TGTGCCAGCAGCCCACAGGGTGGAGGTGAAAAACTGTTTTTT.